This T cell receptor (beta chain) was captured by sequencing in a study of T cell responses to AZD1222 COVID-19 vaccine. Findings and limits, study-wide: Following two doses of AZD1222, Spike-specific TCR breadth and depth rose. Close to half of all spike-specific TCRs reportedly target regions of the variants that are unmutated. Donors, mostly white British, included more females; clonal diversity was possibly underestimated. Across spike, vaccine-associated CD4 TCRs were found, dominant at 160-218 and 743-854.

Trimming cost V 1 base and J 6 bases, with 16 bases left between them. Germline CDR1 LGHNA, CDR2 YNFKEQ. The CDR3 sequence is 15 residues long. Clones were read by immunoSEQ multiplex PCR, and TCRdb kept only the in-frame ones, dropping some. The sample records 190,000 or so clones, 88% being singletons. Concerning this clone: The antigen is not known.

The sequence was obtained from an adult who received the AZD1222 COVID-19 vaccine. Source: peripheral blood, taken 28 days after the second AZD1222 dose. This chain uses TRBV4-2 with TRBJ2-7; D uncertain. For the CDR3, the DNA is TGTGCCAGCAGCCAAGGAGTAAGGGTCTCTGGCGAGCAGTACTTC. Translated, it gives CASSQGVRVSGEQYF.